Listed here are 18 T cell receptor beta chains from one sample, sequenced in a study of T-cell memory formation after mild COVID-19 (dated by TCRdb to the early 2020s). Library construction relied on 5' RACE. Sequencer: Illumina NovaSeq 6000. TCRdb trimmed public reads at Q25 via fastp, called clones via MiXCR and kept in-frame beta chains. One record per CDR3 amino acid sequence lists the most common genes and DNA. This sample lists about 240,000 distinct CDR3 sequences; 8% to 10% were detected once. Under 25% of the sample rests with the top ten. Sequencing was carried out using PBMCs or a T cell subset sorted from them (not recorded which). The receptors stem from a man aged 18 to 30 who had mild COVID-19 (a few samples of this study predate the infection). The sample titles of this study are shuffled in the database, so cell type and time point are left out; the donor was told from shared clones.

The chain couples TRBV6-2 or TRBV6-3 to TRBJ2-1; D unclear. V lost 2 bases and J 6 bases, leaving 8 bases between the germline ends. CDR3 length: 13 amino acids. CDR1 is MNHEY, CDR2 SVGEGT, per germline. CDR3: CASSYRAINEQFF. CDR3 DNA sequence: TGTGCCAGCAGTTACAGGGCAATCAATGAGCAGTTCTTC.

This clonotype came up a few times. The genes are TRBV10-3 and TRBJ2-7, with D possibly matching TRBD1 (6 bases). Germline assignment: CDR1 ENHRY and CDR2 SYGVKD. The CDR3 is 14 residues long. The V and J ends lost 0 bases and 5 bases respectively, with 11 bases between them. CDR3: CAISESRTADEQYF. The CDR3 coding sequence is TGTGCCATCAGTGAGTCTAGGACAGCCGACGAGCAGTACTTC.

Only a few counts were recorded for this clonotype. V usage is TRBV27 and J usage is TRBJ1-1; D gene uncertain. V was clipped by 0 bases and J by 5 bases, with 7 bases between them. Germline CDR1 is MNHEY and CDR2 is SMNVEV (reference sequence). CDR3 length: 13 residues. The CDR3 DNA reads TGTGCCAGCAGTTTATCGAAGACGACTGAAGCTTTCTTT. Translated: CASSLSKTTEAFF.

The CDR3 sequence is CASSLLANTEAFF. DNA for the CDR3: TGTGCCAGCAGTCTGCTCGCGAACACTGAAGCTTTCTTT. The chain links TRBV12-3 or TRBV12-4 to TRBJ1-1, with D uncertain. The CDR3 loop spans 13 amino acids. Deletions cut 5 bases from V and 1 base from J, with 8 bases between.

This clonotype turned up a few times. The chain couples TRBV12-3 or TRBV12-4 to TRBJ2-7; possible D gene TRBD2, 7 bases. Trimming removed 10 bases from V and 4 bases from J, with 17 bases in between. The CDR3 consists of 13 residues. The CDR3 DNA reads as TGTGCCACCGGCCGGGGGGCAATGTACGAGCAGTACTTC. Protein: CATGRGAMYEQYF.

Only a few counts were recorded for this clonotype. This chain uses TRBV5-1 with TRBJ1-1; possible D gene TRBD1, 5 bases. Looked up from germline, CDR1 is SGHRS and CDR2 is YFSETQ. The CDR3 has 14 residues. The ends were cut back, 4 bases at V and 3 bases at J, with 13 bases in the middle. Here the CDR3 DNA reads TGCGCCAGCAGCCAGGACATAGGAGACACTGAAGCTTTCTTT. Protein: CASSQDIGDTEAFF.

J is TRBJ2-7 and V is TRBV28; D gene uncertain. Germline V CDR1 and CDR2: MDHEN, SYDVKM. The V and J ends lost 4 bases and 2 bases respectively, with 9 bases between them. The CDR3 contains 13 residues. CDR3 in DNA: TGTGCCAGCAGTTACGGACCGGCCTACGAGCAGTACGTC. Its translation is CASSYGPAYEQYV.

The table lists this clonotype with many counts. This chain uses TRBV5-6 with TRBJ2-5; a weak D match, TRBD1 (5 bases). Per germline, CDR1 SGHDT and CDR2 YYEEEE. CDR3 length equals 18 residues. Trimming pared 0 bases from V and 4 bases from J, leaving 22 bases between. CDR3 DNA sequence: TGTGCCAGCAGCTTGGCCAGGGCATCACGGTCGGGTGGAGAGACCCAGTACTTC. Its translation is CASSLARASRSGGETQYF.

This chain links TRBV12-3 or TRBV12-4 with TRBJ1-1, with 7 bases that match TRBD1. V was clipped by 7 bases and J by 11 bases; unmatched bases: 13. This CDR3 region has 13 residues. CDR3 DNA: TGTGCCAGCACCCCTACGACAGGGACCAGGGCTTTCTTT. Translated, it gives CASTPTTGTRAFF.

This clonotype was recorded many times. This sequence joins TRBV12-3 or TRBV12-4 and TRBJ2-2; tentative D call: TRBD1 (5 bases). Trimming removed 5 bases from V and 3 bases from J, with 16 bases in between. The CDR3 spans 16 residues. CDR3 protein: CASSPRFGADTGELFF. CDR3 bases: TGTGCCAGCAGTCCCCGGTTTGGGGCGGACACCGGGGAGCTGTTTTTT.

The chain employs TRBV7-9 and TRBJ1-2, with TRBD1 matching 7 bases. CDR3 length: 14 residues. Trimming cost V 4 bases and J 7 bases; bases outside gene matches: 9. Germline V gene sequence: CDR1 SEHNR, CDR2 FQNEAQ (reference sequence). CDR3 sequence reads: CASSSSGQVSGYTF. The CDR3 DNA follows: TGTGCCAGCAGCTCCTCCGGACAGGTCTCTGGCTACACCTTC. Based on the CDR3 plus reference TRBV7-9 and TRBJ1-2, the full variable domain is DTGVSQNPRHKITKRGQNVTFRCDPISEHNRLYWYRQTLGQGPEFLTYFQNEAQLEKSRLLSDRFSAERPKGSFSTLEIQRTEQGDSAMYLCASSSSGQVSGYTFGSGTRLTVV.

This clonotype was seen only a few times. CDR3 residues: CASSQVGGTGELFF. CDR3 bases: TGTGCCAGCAGCCAGGTGGGGGGCACCGGGGAGCTGTTTTTT. This chain uses TRBV6-5 with TRBJ2-2; D perhaps matches TRBD2 (6 bases). This CDR3 has 14 amino acids. Germline V gives CDR1 MNHEY, CDR2 SVGAGI. Deletions cut 6 bases from V and 4 bases from J, with 12 bases between.

The gene calls are TRBV7-9 and TRBJ1-2; D unclear. CDR3 size: 12 residues. V was shortened by 2 bases and J by 7 bases, with 8 bases between the two germline ends. CDR1 and CDR2 from the germline V gene are SEHNR and FQNEAQ (reference sequence). The CDR3 sequence is CASSLLLVGYTF. As DNA, the CDR3 is TGTGCCAGCAGCTTACTTCTTGTTGGCTACACCTTC.

The V call is TRBV12-3 or TRBV12-4, the J call TRBJ2-1; 8 bases map to TRBD2. V shed 6 bases and J 4 bases; nucleotides not matched to a gene: 14. CDR3 size: 17 residues. Written as DNA, the CDR3 is TGTGCCAGCAGCCCCCGGCCGCGGGGGGCCATTTACAATGAGCAGTTCTTC. Its translation: CASSPRPRGAIYNEQFF.

V usage is TRBV10-3 and J usage is TRBJ2-3; TRBD1 might be the D (6 bases). Trimming stripped 6 bases from V and 4 bases from J, with 14 bases between. The germline V gene has CDR1 ENHRY and CDR2 SYGVKD. There are 14 residues in the CDR3. The CDR3 coding sequence is TGTGCCATCAGAGGACAGTCCGGGGCAGATACGCAGTATTTT. Translating gives CAIRGQSGADTQYF.

The V and J genes are TRBV4-3 and TRBJ1-2; D may be TRBD1 (5 bases). Germline CDR1 is LGHNA and CDR2 is YSLEER. This CDR3 region has 14 residues. Trimming removed 4 bases from V and 8 bases from J, with 17 bases in between. The CDR3, as DNA: TGCGCCAGCAGCCGCACGCCCCCCGGGGACGGCTACACCTTC. This gives the protein CASSRTPPGDGYTF.

The chain is built from TRBV20-1 and TRBJ1-6; 7 positions match TRBD1. V lost 4 bases and J lost 8; bases outside the gene matches: 5. The CDR3 extends over 13 amino acids. From germline, CDR1 is DFQATT and CDR2 SNEGSKA (reference sequence). CDR3 in DNA: TGCAGTGCTAAAGGGACAGCAGATTCACCCCTCCACTTT. Translation gives CSAKGTADSPLHF.

This sequence joins TRBV18 and TRBJ2-7; a weak D match, TRBD1 (5 bases). V was shortened by 2 bases and J by 2 bases, with 10 bases between the two germline ends. The CDR3 is 14 amino acids. Per the germline V gene, CDR1 is KGHSH and CDR2 is LQKENI. The CDR3 bases are TGTGCCAGCTCACCAGACAGAGCAGCCTACGAGCAGTACTTC. Protein product: CASSPDRAAYEQYF.